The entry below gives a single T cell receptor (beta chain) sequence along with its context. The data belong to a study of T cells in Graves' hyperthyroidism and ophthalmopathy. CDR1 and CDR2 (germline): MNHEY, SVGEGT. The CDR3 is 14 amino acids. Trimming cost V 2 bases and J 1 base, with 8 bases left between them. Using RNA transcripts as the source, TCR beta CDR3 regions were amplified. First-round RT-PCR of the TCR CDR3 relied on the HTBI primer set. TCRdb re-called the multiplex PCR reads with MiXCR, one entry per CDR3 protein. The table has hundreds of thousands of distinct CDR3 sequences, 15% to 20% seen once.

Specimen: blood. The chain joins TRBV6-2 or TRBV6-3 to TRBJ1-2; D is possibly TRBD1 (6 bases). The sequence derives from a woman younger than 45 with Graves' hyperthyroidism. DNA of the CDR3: TGTGCCAGCAGTTACACGGACAGTAACTATGGCTACACCTTC. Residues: CASSYTDSNYGYTF.